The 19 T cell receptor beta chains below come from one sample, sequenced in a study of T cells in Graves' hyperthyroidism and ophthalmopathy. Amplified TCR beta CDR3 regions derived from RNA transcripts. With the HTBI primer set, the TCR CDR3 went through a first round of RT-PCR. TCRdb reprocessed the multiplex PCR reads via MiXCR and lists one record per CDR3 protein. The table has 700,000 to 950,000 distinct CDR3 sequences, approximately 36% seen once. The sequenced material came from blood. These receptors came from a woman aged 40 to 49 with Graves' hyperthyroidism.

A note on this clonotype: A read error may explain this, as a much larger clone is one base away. This CDR3 is CASSSTGTYVPETQYF. The CDR3 coding sequence is TGTGCCAGCAGCTCAACCGGGACATACGTACCGGAGACCCAGTACTTC. V and J are TRBV7-2 and TRBJ2-5, with a tentative D call TRBD1 (6 bases). The CDR3 runs 16 residues. Trimming left V 4 bases short and J 5 bases short, with 20 bases between. The germline gives CDR1 SGHTA, CDR2 FQGNSA.

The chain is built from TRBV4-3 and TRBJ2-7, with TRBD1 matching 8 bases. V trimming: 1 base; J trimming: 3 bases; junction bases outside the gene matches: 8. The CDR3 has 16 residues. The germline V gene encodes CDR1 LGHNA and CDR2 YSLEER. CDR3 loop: CASSQGGQGLSYEQYF. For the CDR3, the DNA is TGCGCCAGCAGCCAAGGAGGACAGGGTCTAAGCTACGAGCAGTACTTC.

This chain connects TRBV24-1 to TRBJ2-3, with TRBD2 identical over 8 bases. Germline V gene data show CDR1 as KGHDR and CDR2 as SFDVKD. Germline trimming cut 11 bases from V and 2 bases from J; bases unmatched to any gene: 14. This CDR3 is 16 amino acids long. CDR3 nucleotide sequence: TGTGCCAGCAGCCCGCGGGGGGCAGGGGACACAGATACGCAGTATTTT. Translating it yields CASSPRGAGDTDTQYF.

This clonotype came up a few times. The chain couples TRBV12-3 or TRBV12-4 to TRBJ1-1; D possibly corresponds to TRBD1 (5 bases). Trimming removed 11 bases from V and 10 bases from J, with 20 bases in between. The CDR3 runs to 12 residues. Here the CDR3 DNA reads TGTGCCTCTCAAGAACGGGGGATACCAGCTTTCTTT. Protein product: CASQERGIPAFF.

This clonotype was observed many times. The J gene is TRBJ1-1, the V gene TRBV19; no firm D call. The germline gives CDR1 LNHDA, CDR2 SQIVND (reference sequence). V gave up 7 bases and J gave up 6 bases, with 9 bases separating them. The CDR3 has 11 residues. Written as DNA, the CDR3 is TGTGCCAGTAAGGGCGGACCTGAAGCTTTCTTT. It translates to CASKGGPEAFF.

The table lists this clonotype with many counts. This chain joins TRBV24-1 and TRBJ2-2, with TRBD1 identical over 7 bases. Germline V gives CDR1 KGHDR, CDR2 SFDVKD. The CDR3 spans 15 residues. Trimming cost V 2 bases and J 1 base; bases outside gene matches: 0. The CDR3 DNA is TGTGCCACCAGTGATTACAGGGGGAACACCGGGGAGCTGTTTTTT. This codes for CATSDYRGNTGELFF.

The CDR3: CASSPPRVGNTIYF. The CDR3 DNA is TGTGCCAGCTCACCGCCGAGGGTAGGAAACACCATATATTTT. The chain joins TRBV25-1 to TRBJ1-3; D gene unclear. Germline loops: CDR1 MGHDK, CDR2 SYGVNS. The V and J ends lost 8 bases and 4 bases respectively, with 15 bases between them. The CDR3 sequence is 14 residues long.

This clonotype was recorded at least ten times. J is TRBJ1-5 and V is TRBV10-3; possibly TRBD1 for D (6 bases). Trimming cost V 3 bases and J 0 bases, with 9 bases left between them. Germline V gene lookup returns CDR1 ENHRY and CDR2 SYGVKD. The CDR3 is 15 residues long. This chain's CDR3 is CAISDGQYSNQPQHF. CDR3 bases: TGTGCCATCAGTGATGGACAGTATAGCAATCAGCCCCAGCATTTT.

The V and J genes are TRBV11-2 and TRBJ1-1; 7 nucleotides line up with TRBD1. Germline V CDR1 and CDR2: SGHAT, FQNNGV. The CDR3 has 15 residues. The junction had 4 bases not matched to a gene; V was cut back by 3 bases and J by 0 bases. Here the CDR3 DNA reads TGTGCCAGCAGCTTCCTACAGGGGTTGAACACTGAAGCTTTCTTT. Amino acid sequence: CASSFLQGLNTEAFF.

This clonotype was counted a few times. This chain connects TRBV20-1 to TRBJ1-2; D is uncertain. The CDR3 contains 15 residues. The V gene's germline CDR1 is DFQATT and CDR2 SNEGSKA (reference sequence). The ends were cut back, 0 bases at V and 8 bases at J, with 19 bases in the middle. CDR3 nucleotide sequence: TGCAGTGCTAGAGATCAAACGGACCCGATACTCGGCTACACCTTC. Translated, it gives CSARDQTDPILGYTF.

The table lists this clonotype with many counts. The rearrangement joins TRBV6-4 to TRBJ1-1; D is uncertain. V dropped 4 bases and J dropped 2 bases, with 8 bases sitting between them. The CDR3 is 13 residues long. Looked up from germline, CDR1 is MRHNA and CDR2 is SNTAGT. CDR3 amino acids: CASSVTRNTEAFF. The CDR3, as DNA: TGTGCCAGCAGTGTGACACGAAACACTGAAGCTTTCTTT.

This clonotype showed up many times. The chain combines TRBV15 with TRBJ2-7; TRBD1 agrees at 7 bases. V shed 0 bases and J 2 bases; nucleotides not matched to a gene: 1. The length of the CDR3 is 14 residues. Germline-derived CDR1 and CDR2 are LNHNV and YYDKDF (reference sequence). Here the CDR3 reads CATSRDQGAYEQYF. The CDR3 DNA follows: TGTGCCACCAGCAGAGATCAGGGGGCCTACGAGCAGTACTTC.

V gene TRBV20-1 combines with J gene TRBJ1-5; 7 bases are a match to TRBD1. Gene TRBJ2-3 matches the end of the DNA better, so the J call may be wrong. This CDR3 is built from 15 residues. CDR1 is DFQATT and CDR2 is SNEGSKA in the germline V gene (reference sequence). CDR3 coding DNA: TGCAGTGCTAGAGGACGGACAGGATACACAGATACGCAGTATTTT. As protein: CSARGRTGYTDTQYF.

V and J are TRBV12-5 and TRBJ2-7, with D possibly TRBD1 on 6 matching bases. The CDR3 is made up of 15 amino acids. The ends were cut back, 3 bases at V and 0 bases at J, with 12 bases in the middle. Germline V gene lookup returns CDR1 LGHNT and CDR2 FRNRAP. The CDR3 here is CASGFGGQPSYEQYF. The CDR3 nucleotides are TGTGCTAGTGGTTTCGGAGGACAGCCCTCCTACGAGCAGTACTTC.

The CDR3 protein is CASSQTAGTGGTQPQHF. CDR3 in DNA: TGTGCCAGCAGCCAAACCGCCGGGACAGGGGGCACTCAGCCCCAGCATTTT. The chain recombines TRBV5-6 with TRBJ1-5; 12 nucleotides line up with TRBD1. Looked up from germline, CDR1 is SGHDT and CDR2 is YYEEEE. V shed 4 bases, J shed 6 bases, and the junction held 11 bases outside the gene matches. The CDR3 spans 17 residues.

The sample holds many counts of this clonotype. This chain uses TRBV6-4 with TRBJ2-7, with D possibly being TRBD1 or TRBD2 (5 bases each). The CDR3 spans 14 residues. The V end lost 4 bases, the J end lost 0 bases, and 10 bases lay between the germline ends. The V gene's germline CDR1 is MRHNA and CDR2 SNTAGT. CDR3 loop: CASSVDGTSYEQYF. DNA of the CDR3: TGTGCCAGCAGTGTGGACGGGACCTCCTACGAGCAGTACTTC.

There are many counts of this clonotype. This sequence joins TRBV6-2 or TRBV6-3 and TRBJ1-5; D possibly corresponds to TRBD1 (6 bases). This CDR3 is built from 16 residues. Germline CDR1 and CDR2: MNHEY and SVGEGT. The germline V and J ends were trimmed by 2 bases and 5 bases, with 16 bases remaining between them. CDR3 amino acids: CASSYQTGHGDQPQHF. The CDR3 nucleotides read TGTGCCAGCAGTTACCAAACGGGACACGGAGATCAGCCCCAGCATTTT.

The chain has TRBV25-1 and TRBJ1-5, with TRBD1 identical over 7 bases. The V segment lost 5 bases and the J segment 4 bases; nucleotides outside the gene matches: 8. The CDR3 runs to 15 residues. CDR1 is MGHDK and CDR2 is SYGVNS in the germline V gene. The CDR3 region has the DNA TGTGCCAGCAGTCCACAGGGGCCCCAAAATCAGCCCCAGCATTTT. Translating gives CASSPQGPQNQPQHF. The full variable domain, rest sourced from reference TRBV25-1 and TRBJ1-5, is EADIYQTPRYLVIGTGKKITLECSQTMGHDKMYWYQQDPGMELHLIHYSYGVNSTEKGDLSSESTVSRIRTEHFPLTLESARPSHTSQYLCASSPQGPQNQPQHFGDGTRLSIL.

The CDR3 DNA reads as TGCGCCAGCAGCCAAGATTTCTTCGGGGGGAGGAACACTGAAGCTTTCTTT. Protein product: CASSQDFFGGRNTEAFF. The chain employs TRBV4-1 and TRBJ1-1; D possibly corresponds to TRBD1 (5 bases). CDR1 and CDR2 (germline): MGHRA, YSYEKL. This CDR3 has 17 amino acids. V was trimmed by 0 bases and J by 1 base, leaving 15 bases between them.